This T cell receptor (beta chain) is drawn from a study of CD8 T cells in ankylosing spondylitis. General observations from the study: The study looked at matched synovial fluid samples from ankylosing spondylitis patients. Disease-linked clones were reported to be significantly enriched there. A number of the motif variants had already been described in reactive arthritis synovial fluid and blood. Seemingly distinctive of ankylosing spondylitis blood was a TCR beta motif formed by eight highly homologous variants.

TCRdb used MiXCR to reprocess the 5' RACE reads, holding one entry per CDR3 protein. The table has fewer than 200,000 distinct CDR3 sequences, 15% to 20% seen once. This clonotype was seen ten or more times. Its antigen remains unknown. In germline, CDR1 is SEHNR, CDR2 FQNEAQ (reference sequence). CDR3 length: 14 amino acids. V was trimmed by 0 bases and J by 1 base, leaving 7 bases between them. Specimen: blood, either unsorted or a sorted T cell fraction (not recorded which). The V call is TRBV7-9, the J call TRBJ2-7, with D hard to call. The sequence came from a male donor aged 10 to 30 with ankylosing spondylitis or in good health (not recorded which). The CDR3 coding sequence is TGTGCCAGCAGCTTAGCGATCGGTTCCTACGAGCAGTACTTC. It specifies CASSLAIGSYEQYF.